A single sample gave rise to the 25 T cell receptor beta chains below, sequenced in a study of shared clonotypes between healthy human individuals. Sequencing was performed with immunoSEQ multiplex PCR; in TCRdb, only in-frame clones are kept and a portion is missing. The sample carries some 2,000,000 clones, about 94% recorded once. The sequencing input was naive CD4+ T cells sorted from blood. Indicated subset: CD45RA+ positively selected. The source of these receptors is a man aged 18 to 29 in good health.

This rearrangement joins TRBV10-3 to TRBJ1-1; D uncertain. V lost 3 bases and J 4 bases, leaving 12 bases between the germline ends. The CDR3 length is 14 residues. Germline lookup yields CDR1 ENHRY and CDR2 SYGVKD. CDR3 sequence reads: CAISDQTRGTEAFF. CDR3 in DNA: TGTGCCATCAGTGATCAGACCCGGGGCACTGAAGCTTTCTTT.

V gene TRBV11-2 combines with J gene TRBJ1-2; 10 nucleotides match TRBD1. With 3 bases clipped from V and 8 bases from J, the junction kept 12 bases outside the gene matches. Germline assignment: CDR1 SGHAT and CDR2 FQNNGV. The CDR3 extends over 16 amino acids. As DNA, the CDR3 is TGTGCCAGCAGCTTTGGGACAGGGGTAACCACTAGGGGCTACACCTTC. Translating gives CASSFGTGVTTRGYTF.

The sample holds a few counts of this clone. The chain employs TRBV10-3 and TRBJ1-6; D is perhaps TRBD1 (6 bases). The CDR3 is made up of 12 amino acids. Looked up from germline, CDR1 is ENHRY and CDR2 is SYGVKD. The V and J ends lost 8 bases and 7 bases respectively, with 9 bases between them. CDR3 bases: TGTGCCATCCGGGACATCAATTCACCCCTCCACTTT. Its translation is CAIRDINSPLHF.

The chain carries TRBV7-2 and TRBJ2-1; D possibly matches TRBD1 or TRBD2 (6 bases each). Trimming left V 5 bases short and J 0 bases short, with 17 bases between. The germline V gene has CDR1 SGHTA and CDR2 FQGNSA. The CDR3 covers 17 residues. The CDR3 DNA reads TGTGCCAGCAGCGTCAGCAGCGGAGGGGGCTCCTACAATGAGCAGTTCTTC. It codes for CASSVSSGGGSYNEQFF. Full variable domain (rest looked up from reference TRBV7-2 and TRBJ2-1): GAGVSQSPSNKVTEKGKDVELRCDPISGHTALYWYRQSLGQGLEFLIYFQGNSAPDKSGLPSDRFSAERTGGSVSTLTIQRTQQEDSAVYLCASSVSSGGGSYNEQFFGPGTRLTVL.

With respect to this clone: Other DNA sequences in this sample translate to the same CDR3. The rearrangement joins TRBV18 to TRBJ2-5, with D possibly matching TRBD2 (6 bases). Germline loops: CDR1 KGHSH, CDR2 LQKENI. This CDR3 is built from 14 residues. V lost 2 bases, J lost 1 base, and 8 bases lay in between. CDR3 loop: CASSPGGGQETQYF. In DNA, the CDR3 is TGTGCCAGCTCACCAGGGGGAGGCCAAGAGACCCAGTACTTC.

The CDR3 nucleotides are TGCGCCAGCAGCAAAGGGACCACCAACACCGGGGAGCTGTTTTTT. It yields the protein CASSKGTTNTGELFF. This chain connects TRBV4-3 to TRBJ2-2, with D perhaps being TRBD1 or TRBD2 (5 bases each). V lost 5 bases, J lost 2 bases, and 12 bases lay in between. The CDR3 loop spans 15 amino acids. Germline CDR1 is LGHNA and CDR2 is YSLEER.

V is TRBV28 and J is TRBJ2-7; TRBD2 agrees at 7 bases. This CDR3 is 14 amino acids long. Germline V gene lookup returns CDR1 MDHEN and CDR2 SYDVKM. With 10 bases clipped from V and 0 bases from J, the junction kept 9 bases outside the gene matches. The CDR3 coding sequence is TGTGCCACTCTAGGGGAGGGGATCTCCTACGAGCAGTACTTC. Translating it yields CATLGEGISYEQYF.

To note about this clone: This same CDR3 is encoded by further DNA sequences in the sample. The gene calls are TRBV7-2 and TRBJ2-7; maybe TRBD1 (6 bases). The CDR3 covers 15 residues. V lost 1 base and J 3 bases, leaving 13 bases between the germline ends. Germline V gene lookup returns CDR1 SGHTA and CDR2 FQGNSA. The CDR3 reads CASSLVGTSGYEQYF. CDR3 in DNA: TGTGCCAGCAGCTTAGTAGGGACATCTGGCTACGAGCAGTACTTC. The variable domain in full, completed from reference TRBV7-2 and TRBJ2-7, reads GAGVSQSPSNKVTEKGKDVELRCDPISGHTALYWYRQSLGQGLEFLIYFQGNSAPDKSGLPSDRFSAERTGGSVSTLTIQRTQQEDSAVYLCASSLVGTSGYEQYFGPGTRLTVT.

This rearrangement joins TRBV11-2 to TRBJ2-2; 7 nucleotides align to TRBD1. After removal of 5 bases from V and 1 base from J, the junction contained 13 bases not matched to a gene. The CDR3 loop spans 18 amino acids. Germline V gene data show CDR1 as SGHAT and CDR2 as FQNNGV. CDR3 in amino acids: CASSARGQEVGNTGELFF. The CDR3 region has the DNA TGTGCCAGCAGCGCCAGAGGACAGGAAGTAGGGAACACCGGGGAGCTGTTTTTT.

The V gene is TRBV6-1, the J gene TRBJ2-1, with 7 bases fitting TRBD1. Germline CDR1 and CDR2: MNHNS and SASEGT. The V segment lost 7 bases and the J segment 4 bases; nucleotides outside the gene matches: 7. The CDR3 has 14 residues. This CDR3 is CASNNRGAYNEQFF. CDR3 in DNA: TGTGCCAGCAATAACAGGGGTGCATACAATGAGCAGTTCTTC.

CDR3 loop: CASSLSTGAQRYTF. For the CDR3, the DNA is TGTGCCAGCAGCTTATCGACAGGGGCGCAGCGCTACACCTTC. This chain links TRBV7-9 with TRBJ1-2, with 8 bases matching TRBD1. The CDR3 has 14 amino acids. Per germline, CDR1 SEHNR and CDR2 FQNEAQ (reference sequence). V was clipped by 2 bases and J by 9 bases; unmatched bases: 8.

This clone was detected once. The genes are TRBV2 and TRBJ2-3, with D perhaps given as TRBD1 or TRBD2 (5 bases each). V lost 5 bases and J lost 0, with 12 bases in between. Germline CDR1 and CDR2: SNHLY and FYNNEI. There are 15 residues in the CDR3. The CDR3 protein is CASSWDGDSTDTQYF. CDR3 nucleotide sequence: TGTGCCAGCAGTTGGGACGGAGATAGCACAGATACGCAGTATTTT.

The rearrangement links TRBV27 to TRBJ2-7; TRBD2 is a possible D gene (5 bases). Germline V lookup: CDR1 MNHEY, CDR2 SMNVEV (reference sequence). Trimming shortened V by 3 bases and J by 2 bases, and 11 bases separated the two germline ends. The CDR3 sequence is 14 residues long. CDR3 coding DNA: TGTGCCAGCAGTTTGCTGGGAGAGCCCTACGAGCAGTACTTC. This sequence encodes CASSLLGEPYEQYF.

DNA for the CDR3: TGCGCCAGCAGCACAGCCCAGACATCGGCAACTAATGAAAAACTGTTTTTT. Amino acid sequence: CASSTAQTSATNEKLFF. This sequence joins TRBV5-1 and TRBJ1-4; D is unresolved. V lost 4 bases and J 0 bases, leaving 16 bases between the germline ends. CDR1 SGHRS and CDR2 YFSETQ come from the germline V gene. CDR3 size: 17 residues.

The genes are TRBV5-1 and TRBJ1-2; 8 positions agree with TRBD1. Germline CDR1 is SGHRS and CDR2 is YFSETQ. J was trimmed by 2 bases and V by 4 bases; bases with no gene match: 7. The length of the CDR3 is 15 residues. The CDR3 coding sequence is TGCGCCAGCAGCCGGGGACAGGAGAAGAACTATGGCTACACCTTC. Encoded protein: CASSRGQEKNYGYTF.

This chain joins TRBV5-6 and TRBJ2-3; D is undetermined. Per the germline V gene, CDR1 is SGHDT and CDR2 is YYEEEE. The CDR3 has 13 amino acids. V was pared by 1 base and J by 4 bases, with 7 bases between. The CDR3 nucleotides are TGTGCCAGCAGCTTGTTTCGGTCAGATACGCAGTATTTT. Translated, it gives CASSLFRSDTQYF.

This clone was observed once. This chain connects TRBV5-1 to TRBJ2-2, with TRBD1 identical over 7 bases. CDR1 and CDR2 (germline): SGHRS, YFSETQ. The CDR3 is 16 residues long. The J segment lost 2 bases and the V segment lost 0 bases, leaving 4 bases of the junction unmatched. The CDR3 DNA reads TGCGCCAGCAGCTTGGAAGTAGGGGGCAACACCGGGGAGCTGTTTTTT. Translated: CASSLEVGGNTGELFF.

In its sample, this clone was seen once. V and J are TRBV21-1 and TRBJ1-2; no check of the table's D call, TRBD1, against the DNA was made. TRBV21-1 constitutes a pseudogene. The CDR3 contains 16 residues. CDR3 DNA sequence: TGTGCCAGCAGCACCCCTCGGACAGGGTACCGCTATGGCTACACCTTC. Its protein product is CASSTPRTGYRYGYTF.

J is TRBJ2-7 and V is TRBV5-6; TRBD2 aligns across 10 bases. CDR1 and CDR2 (germline): SGHDT, YYEEEE. V trimming: 4 bases; J trimming: 4 bases; junction bases outside the gene matches: 2. This CDR3 has 13 residues. The CDR3 is CASSSSGRYEQYF. Here the CDR3 DNA reads TGTGCCAGCAGCAGTAGCGGGAGGTACGAGCAGTACTTC. The full variable domain, its missing parts supplied by reference TRBV5-6 and TRBJ2-7, is DAGVTQSPTHLIKTRGQQVTLRCSPKSGHDTVSWYQQALGQGPQFIFQYYEEEERQRGNFPDRFSGHQFPNYSSELNVNALLLGDSALYLCASSSSGRYEQYFGPGTRLTVT.

The chain uses TRBV5-5 and TRBJ2-2; 7 bases map to TRBD1. CDR1 SGHKS and CDR2 YYEKEE come from the germline V gene (reference sequence). The CDR3 has 16 amino acids. V lost 0 bases, J lost 4 bases, and 6 bases stayed unmatched. CDR3 DNA sequence: TGTGCCAGCAGCTTGGTGACAGGGCCGGTCACCGGGGAGCTGTTTTTT. Protein product: CASSLVTGPVTGELFF.

V and J are TRBV18 and TRBJ2-1, with D possibly matching TRBD1 (7 bases). This CDR3 comprises 13 residues. Germline values: CDR1 KGHSH, CDR2 LQKENI. With 6 bases removed from V and 10 bases from J, the gap between germline ends came to 16 bases. The CDR3 DNA reads TGTGCCAGCTCCCAACTAGCAGGGGGGGAGCAGTTCTTC. The encoded protein is CASSQLAGGEQFF.

The chain recombines TRBV7-2 with TRBJ2-5; 10 nucleotides line up with TRBD1. Germline V gene data show CDR1 as SGHTA and CDR2 as FQGNSA. This CDR3 spans 17 amino acids. Trimming took 4 bases from V and 2 from J; bases not matched to a gene: 10. CDR3 in DNA: TGTGCCAGCAGCTCCCGGGACAGGGGATGGGTACAAGAGACCCAGTACTTC. Protein sequence: CASSSRDRGWVQETQYF.

A word on this clone: Other DNA sequences from this sample encode an identical CDR3 as well. The chain couples TRBV10-3 to TRBJ2-3; 11 positions match TRBD2. The germline CDR1 and CDR2 sequences are ENHRY and SYGVKD. The CDR3 contains 13 residues. Unmatched junction bases numbered 3, after V lost 9 bases and J lost 4 bases. The CDR3 nucleotides are TGTGCCATTAGCGGGGGGGCCGCAGATACGCAGTATTTT. Protein product: CAISGGAADTQYF.

The chain has TRBV7-2 and TRBJ2-1; TRBD2 agrees at 7 bases. CDR1 is SGHTA, CDR2 FQGNSA, per germline. The CDR3 has 15 residues. V lost 1 base and J lost 4; bases outside the gene matches: 4. The CDR3 here is CASSLGAGPYNEQFF. In DNA form, the CDR3 reads TGTGCCAGCAGCTTAGGAGCGGGACCTTACAATGAGCAGTTCTTC.

The chain combines TRBV7-8 with TRBJ2-2; the D is unclear. The CDR3 runs to 12 residues. The V gene's germline CDR1 is SGHVS and CDR2 FQNEAQ. Trimming removed 3 bases at V and 7 bases at J, with 6 bases between. Here the CDR3 reads CASSFVNGELFF. CDR3 DNA sequence: TGTGCCAGCAGCTTCGTAAACGGGGAGCTGTTTTTT.